Listed here is a single T cell receptor (beta chain). This entry belongs to a study of regulatory T cells in long-lasting Graves disease. The germline V gene has CDR1 GTSNPN and CDR2 SVGIG (reference sequence). This CDR3 spans 14 amino acids. V trimming: 2 bases; J trimming: 2 bases; junction bases outside the gene matches: 3. Time point here: newly diagnosed GD, antithyroid drugs for less than 3 months. RNA isolated from PBMCs was used to make the TCR library. According to the study, TCR beta libraries were built with iRepertoire HTBI primers and CDR3-region Arm-PCR. TCRdb called the multiplex PCR reads again in MiXCR, with one record for every CDR3 protein. The sample yields just over 600,000 distinct CDR3 sequences, roughly 15% seen once. The data also belong to a second study, concerning T cells in Graves' hyperthyroidism and ophthalmopathy. This second report adds: Graves' hyperthyroidism showing no ophthalmopathy progression within 18 months was considered stable.

Sequences were derived from peripheral blood mononuclear cells (PBMCs), sampled at new diagnosis, from a patient treated with antithyroid drugs. The V gene is TRBV30, the J gene TRBJ1-3, with 7 bases matching TRBD1. This TCR came from a woman in her 30s with Graves disease. This chain's CDR3 is CAWSRGTAGNTIYF. The DNA of the CDR3 is TGTGCCTGGAGTCGCGGGACAGCTGGAAACACCATATATTTT.